This entry describes one TCR beta chain. The sample is drawn from a study of control samples from healthy donors and cancer patients. Produced via immunoSEQ multiplex PCR; TCRdb's table is partial and in-frame only. This sample yields several thousand clones, of which 91% are seen a single time; just under 20% belongs to the top ten. The CDR3 extends over 11 amino acids. Per the germline V gene, CDR1 is SNHLY and CDR2 is FYNNEI. The V and J ends lost 6 bases and 4 bases respectively, with 7 bases between them. Sequencing input: PBMCs. This TCR came from a man aged 60-69 years with colorectal cancer. This rearrangement joins TRBV2 to TRBJ2-7; D gene ambiguous. The CDR3, as DNA: TGTGCCAGCAGCCCCATATACGAGCAGTACTTC. It specifies CASSPIYEQYF.